Presented here are 2 T cell receptor beta chains from one specimen sequenced in a study of identical twins. TCRdb re-called the 5' RACE reads through MiXCR, storing one row per CDR3 protein. The sample lists hundreds of thousands of distinct CDR3 sequences; 15% to 20% were seen once. A further study also used this sample, focusing on T cells expressing NK-cell markers.

The material sequenced was PBMCs. These receptors came from a woman younger than 30 in good health.

This clonotype was observed a handful of times. CDR3 region: CASSRSIREQFF. For the CDR3, the DNA is TGTGCCAGCAGCCGAAGCATACGCGAGCAGTTCTTC. The V gene is TRBV5-6, the J gene TRBJ2-1; D not certain. The CDR3 contains 12 residues. CDR1 and CDR2 from the germline V gene are SGHDT and YYEEEE. Trimming removed 4 bases at V and 10 bases at J, with 12 bases between.

This clonotype came up many times. The chain recombines TRBV12-3 or TRBV12-4 with TRBJ2-5; the D gene is possibly TRBD2 (6 bases). The CDR3 loop spans 15 amino acids. V was shortened by 5 bases and J by 3 bases, with 16 bases between the two germline ends. CDR3: CASSPNRESEETQYF. CDR3 bases: TGTGCCAGCAGTCCAAATCGGGAGAGCGAAGAGACCCAGTACTTC.